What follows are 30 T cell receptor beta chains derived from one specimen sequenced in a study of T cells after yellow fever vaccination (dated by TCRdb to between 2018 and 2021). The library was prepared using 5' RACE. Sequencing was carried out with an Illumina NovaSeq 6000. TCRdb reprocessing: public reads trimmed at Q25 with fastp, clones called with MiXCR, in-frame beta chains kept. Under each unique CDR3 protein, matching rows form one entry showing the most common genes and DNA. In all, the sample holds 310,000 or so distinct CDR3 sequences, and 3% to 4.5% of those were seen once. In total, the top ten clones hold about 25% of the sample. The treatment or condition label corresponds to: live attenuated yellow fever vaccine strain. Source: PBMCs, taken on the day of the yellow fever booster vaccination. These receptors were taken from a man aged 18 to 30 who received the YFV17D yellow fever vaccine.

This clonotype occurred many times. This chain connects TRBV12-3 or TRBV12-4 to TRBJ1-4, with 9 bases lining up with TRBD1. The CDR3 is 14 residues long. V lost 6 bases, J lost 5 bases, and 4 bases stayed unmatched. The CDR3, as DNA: TGTGCCAGCAGACTCGGGACAGGGAATGAAAAACTGTTTTTT. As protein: CASRLGTGNEKLFF.

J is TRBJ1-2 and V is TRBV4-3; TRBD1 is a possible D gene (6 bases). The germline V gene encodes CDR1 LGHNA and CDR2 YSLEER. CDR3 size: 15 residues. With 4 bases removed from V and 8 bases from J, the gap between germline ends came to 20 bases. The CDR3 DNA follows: TGCGCCAGCAGCCCAATTGTGCGGGGGGCTGAGGGCTACACCTTC. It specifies CASSPIVRGAEGYTF.

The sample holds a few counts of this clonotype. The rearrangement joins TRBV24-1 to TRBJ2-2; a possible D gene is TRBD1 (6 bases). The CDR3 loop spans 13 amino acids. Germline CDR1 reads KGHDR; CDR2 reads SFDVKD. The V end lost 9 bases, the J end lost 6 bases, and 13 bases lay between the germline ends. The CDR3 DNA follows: TGTGCCACCGGTCAGGGGTCAGCCGGGGAGCTGTTTTTT. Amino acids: CATGQGSAGELFF.

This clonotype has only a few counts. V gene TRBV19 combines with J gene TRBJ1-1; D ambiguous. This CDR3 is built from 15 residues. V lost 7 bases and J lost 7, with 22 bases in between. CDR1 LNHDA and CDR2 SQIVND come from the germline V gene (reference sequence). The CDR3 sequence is CASKRFSGSELEAFF. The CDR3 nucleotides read TGTGCCAGTAAGCGGTTCTCGGGGTCGGAACTTGAAGCTTTCTTT.

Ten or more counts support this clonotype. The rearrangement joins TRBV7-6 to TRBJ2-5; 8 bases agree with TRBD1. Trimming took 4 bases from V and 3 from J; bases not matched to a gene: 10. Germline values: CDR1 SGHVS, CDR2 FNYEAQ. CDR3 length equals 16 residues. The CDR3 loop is CASSSRWTGTEETQYF. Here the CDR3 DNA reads TGTGCCAGCAGCTCAAGGTGGACAGGGACCGAAGAGACCCAGTACTTC.

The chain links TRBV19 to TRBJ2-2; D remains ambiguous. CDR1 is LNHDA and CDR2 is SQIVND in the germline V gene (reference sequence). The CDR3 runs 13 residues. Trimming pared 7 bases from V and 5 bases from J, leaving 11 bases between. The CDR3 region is CASTRPTTGELFF. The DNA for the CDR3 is TGTGCCAGTACCAGACCAACGACCGGGGAGCTGTTTTTT.

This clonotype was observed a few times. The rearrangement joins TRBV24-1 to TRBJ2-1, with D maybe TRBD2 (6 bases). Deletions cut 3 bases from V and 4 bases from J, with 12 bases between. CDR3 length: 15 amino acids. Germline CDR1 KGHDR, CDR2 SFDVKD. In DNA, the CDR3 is TGTGCCACCAGTGATACGGGACTGCGGTACAATGAGCAGTTCTTC. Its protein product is CATSDTGLRYNEQFF.

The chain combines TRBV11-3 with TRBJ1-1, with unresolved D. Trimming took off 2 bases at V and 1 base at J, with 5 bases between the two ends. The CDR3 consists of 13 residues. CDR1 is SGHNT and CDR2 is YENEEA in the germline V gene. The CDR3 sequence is CASSLIQNTEAFF. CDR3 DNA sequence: TGTGCCAGCAGCTTAATACAGAACACTGAAGCTTTCTTT.

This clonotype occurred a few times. The CDR3 loop reads CASSHLTTGQSEQYF. In DNA, the CDR3 is TGTGCCAGCAGCCATTTAACGACAGGGCAATCCGAGCAGTACTTC. This sequence joins TRBV7-2 and TRBJ2-7, with 7 bases that match TRBD1. This CDR3 is 15 amino acids long. Germline lookup yields CDR1 SGHTA and CDR2 FQGNSA. Trimming cost V 5 bases and J 6 bases; bases outside gene matches: 13. Complete variable domain (other parts from reference TRBV7-2 and TRBJ2-7): GAGVSQSPSNKVTEKGKDVELRCDPISGHTALYWYRQSLGQGLEFLIYFQGNSAPDKSGLPSDRFSAERTGGSVSTLTIQRTQQEDSAVYLCASSHLTTGQSEQYFGPGTRLTVT.

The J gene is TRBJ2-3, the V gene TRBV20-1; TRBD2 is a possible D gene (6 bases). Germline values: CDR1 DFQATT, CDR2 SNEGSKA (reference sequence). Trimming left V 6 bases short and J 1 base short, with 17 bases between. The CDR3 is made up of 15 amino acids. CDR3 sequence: CSAGGALGGTDTQYF. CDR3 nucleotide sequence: TGCAGTGCCGGGGGTGCCCTAGGGGGCACAGATACGCAGTATTTT.

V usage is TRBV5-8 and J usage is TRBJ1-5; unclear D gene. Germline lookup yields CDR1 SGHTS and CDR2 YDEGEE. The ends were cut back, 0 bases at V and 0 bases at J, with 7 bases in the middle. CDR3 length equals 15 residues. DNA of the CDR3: TGTGCCAGCAGCTTGGACGGGAATAGCAATCAGCCCCAGCATTTT. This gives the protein CASSLDGNSNQPQHF.

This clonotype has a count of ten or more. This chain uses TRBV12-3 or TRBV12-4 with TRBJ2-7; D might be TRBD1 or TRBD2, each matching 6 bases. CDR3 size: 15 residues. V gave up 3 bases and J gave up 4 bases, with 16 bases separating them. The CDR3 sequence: CASSFRGGLQYEQYF. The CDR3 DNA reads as TGTGCCAGCAGTTTCAGAGGGGGGCTGCAATACGAGCAGTACTTC.

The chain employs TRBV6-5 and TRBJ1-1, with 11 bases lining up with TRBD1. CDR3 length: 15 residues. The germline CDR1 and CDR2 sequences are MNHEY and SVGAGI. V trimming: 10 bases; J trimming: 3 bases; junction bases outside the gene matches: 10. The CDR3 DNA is TGTGCCACCCGTAGGACAGGGGGCGGGGACACTGAAGCTTTCTTT. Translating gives CATRRTGGGDTEAFF.

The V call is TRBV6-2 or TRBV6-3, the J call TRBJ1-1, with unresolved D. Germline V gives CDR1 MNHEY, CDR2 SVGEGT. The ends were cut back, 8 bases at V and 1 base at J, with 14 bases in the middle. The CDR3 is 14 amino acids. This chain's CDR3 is CASQTPFPNTEAFF. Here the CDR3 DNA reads TGTGCCAGCCAGACCCCCTTTCCGAACACTGAAGCTTTCTTT.

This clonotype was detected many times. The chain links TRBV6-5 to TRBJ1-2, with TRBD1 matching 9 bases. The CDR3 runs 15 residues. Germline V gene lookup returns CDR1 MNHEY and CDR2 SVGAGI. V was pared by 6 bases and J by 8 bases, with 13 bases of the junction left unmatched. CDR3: CASSSSGTGYGGYTF. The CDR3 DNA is TGTGCCAGCAGCTCCTCCGGGACAGGGTATGGAGGCTACACCTTC.

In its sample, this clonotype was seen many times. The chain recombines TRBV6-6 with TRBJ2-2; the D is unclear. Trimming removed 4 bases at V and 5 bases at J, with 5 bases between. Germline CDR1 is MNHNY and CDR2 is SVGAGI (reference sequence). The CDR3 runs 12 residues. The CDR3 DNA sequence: TGTGCCAGCAGTTGGACGACCGGGGAGCTGTTTTTT. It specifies CASSWTTGELFF.

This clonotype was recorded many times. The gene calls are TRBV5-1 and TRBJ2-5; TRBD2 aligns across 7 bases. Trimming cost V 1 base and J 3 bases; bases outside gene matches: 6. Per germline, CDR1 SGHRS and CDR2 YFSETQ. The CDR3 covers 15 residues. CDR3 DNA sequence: TGCGCCAGCAGCTTGAGTACGGGGGGAAAAGAGACCCAGTACTTC. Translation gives CASSLSTGGKETQYF.

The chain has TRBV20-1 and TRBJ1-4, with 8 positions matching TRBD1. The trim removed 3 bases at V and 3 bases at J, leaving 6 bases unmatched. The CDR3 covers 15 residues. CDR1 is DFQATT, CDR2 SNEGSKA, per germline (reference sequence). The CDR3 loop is CSARGTGGANEKLFF. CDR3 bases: TGCAGTGCTAGGGGGACAGGAGGGGCTAATGAAAAACTGTTTTTT.

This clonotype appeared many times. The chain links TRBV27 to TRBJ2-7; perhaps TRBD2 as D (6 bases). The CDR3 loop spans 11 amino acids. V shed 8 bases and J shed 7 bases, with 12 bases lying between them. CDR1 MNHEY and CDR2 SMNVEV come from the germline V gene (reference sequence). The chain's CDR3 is CASAIGGEQYF. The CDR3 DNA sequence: TGTGCCAGCGCCATTGGGGGGGAGCAGTACTTC.

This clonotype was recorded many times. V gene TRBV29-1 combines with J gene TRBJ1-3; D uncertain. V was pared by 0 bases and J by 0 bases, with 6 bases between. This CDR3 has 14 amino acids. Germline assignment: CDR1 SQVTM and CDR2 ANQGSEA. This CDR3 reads CSVEDMSSGNTIYF. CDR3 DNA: TGCAGCGTTGAAGATATGAGCTCTGGAAACACCATATATTTT.

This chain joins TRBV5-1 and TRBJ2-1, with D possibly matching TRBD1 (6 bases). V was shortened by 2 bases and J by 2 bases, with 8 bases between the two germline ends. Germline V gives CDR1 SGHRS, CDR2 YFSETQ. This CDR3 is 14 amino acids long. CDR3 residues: CASSLGDTYNEQFF. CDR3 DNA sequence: TGCGCCAGCAGCTTAGGGGACACCTACAATGAGCAGTTCTTC.

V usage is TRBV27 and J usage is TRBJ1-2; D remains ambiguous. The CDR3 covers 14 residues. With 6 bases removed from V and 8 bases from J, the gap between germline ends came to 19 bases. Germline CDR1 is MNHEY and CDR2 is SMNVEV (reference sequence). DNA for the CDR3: TGTGCCAGCAGGAGTGTTGGTCCCCCAGACGGCTACACCTTC. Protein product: CASRSVGPPDGYTF.

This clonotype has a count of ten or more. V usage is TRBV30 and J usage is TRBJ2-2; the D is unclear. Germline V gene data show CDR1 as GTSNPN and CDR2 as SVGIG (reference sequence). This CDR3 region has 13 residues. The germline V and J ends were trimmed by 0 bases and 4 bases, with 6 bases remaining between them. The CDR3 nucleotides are TGTGCCTGGAGTGTAGTAAGCACCGGGGAGCTGTTTTTT. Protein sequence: CAWSVVSTGELFF.

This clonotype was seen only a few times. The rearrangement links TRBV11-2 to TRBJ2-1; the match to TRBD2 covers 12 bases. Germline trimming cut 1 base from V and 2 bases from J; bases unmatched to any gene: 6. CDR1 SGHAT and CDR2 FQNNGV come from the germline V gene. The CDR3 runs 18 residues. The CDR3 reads CASSLGTLAGGPYNEQFF. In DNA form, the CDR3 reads TGTGCCAGCAGCTTAGGAACCCTAGCGGGGGGGCCCTACAATGAGCAGTTCTTC.

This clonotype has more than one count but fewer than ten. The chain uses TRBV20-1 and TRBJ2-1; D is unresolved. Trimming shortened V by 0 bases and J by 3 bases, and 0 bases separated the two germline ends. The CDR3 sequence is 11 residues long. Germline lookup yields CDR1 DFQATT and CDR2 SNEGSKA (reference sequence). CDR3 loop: CSARDYNEQFF. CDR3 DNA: TGCAGTGCTAGAGACTACAATGAGCAGTTCTTC.

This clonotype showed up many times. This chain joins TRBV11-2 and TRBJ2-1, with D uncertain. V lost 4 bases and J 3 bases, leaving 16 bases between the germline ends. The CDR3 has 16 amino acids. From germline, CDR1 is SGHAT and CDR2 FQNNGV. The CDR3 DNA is TGTGCCAGCAGCTCGCTAAGGCTGGGAAACTACAATGAGCAGTTCTTC. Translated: CASSSLRLGNYNEQFF.

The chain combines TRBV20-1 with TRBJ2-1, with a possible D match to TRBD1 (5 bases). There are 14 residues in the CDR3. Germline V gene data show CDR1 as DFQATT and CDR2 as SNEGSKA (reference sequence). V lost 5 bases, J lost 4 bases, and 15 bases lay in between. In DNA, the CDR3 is TGCAGTGCTCAGAAGGGGCTGGTTTACAATGAGCAGTTCTTC. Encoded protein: CSAQKGLVYNEQFF.

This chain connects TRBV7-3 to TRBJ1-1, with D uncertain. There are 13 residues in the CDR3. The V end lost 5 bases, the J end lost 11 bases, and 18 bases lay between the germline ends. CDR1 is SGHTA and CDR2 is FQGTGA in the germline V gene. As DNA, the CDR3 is TGTGCCAGCAGCCTGACTAGTGTTACTGGGGCTTTCTTT. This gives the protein CASSLTSVTGAFF.

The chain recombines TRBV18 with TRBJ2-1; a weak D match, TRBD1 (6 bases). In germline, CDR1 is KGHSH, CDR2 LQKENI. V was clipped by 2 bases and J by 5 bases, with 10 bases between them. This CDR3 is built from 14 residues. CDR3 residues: CASSPTGTDNEQFF. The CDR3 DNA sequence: TGTGCCAGCTCACCAACAGGGACCGACAATGAGCAGTTCTTC.

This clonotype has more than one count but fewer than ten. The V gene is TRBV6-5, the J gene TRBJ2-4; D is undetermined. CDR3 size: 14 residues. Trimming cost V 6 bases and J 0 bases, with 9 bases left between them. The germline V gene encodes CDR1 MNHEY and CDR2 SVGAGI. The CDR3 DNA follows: TGTGCCAGCAGCCAGCACCTAGCCAAAAACATTCAGTACTTC. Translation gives CASSQHLAKNIQYF.